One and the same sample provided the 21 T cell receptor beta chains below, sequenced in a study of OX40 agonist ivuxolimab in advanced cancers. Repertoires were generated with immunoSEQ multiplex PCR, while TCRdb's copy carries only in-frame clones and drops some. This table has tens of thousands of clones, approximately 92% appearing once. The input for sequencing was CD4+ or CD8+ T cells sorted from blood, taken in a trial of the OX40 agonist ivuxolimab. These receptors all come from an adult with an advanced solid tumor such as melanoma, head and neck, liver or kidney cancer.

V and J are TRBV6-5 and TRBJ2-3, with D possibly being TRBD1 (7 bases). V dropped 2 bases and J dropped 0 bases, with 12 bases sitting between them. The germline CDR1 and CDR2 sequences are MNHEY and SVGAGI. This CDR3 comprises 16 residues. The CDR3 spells CASSYGGGISTDTQYF. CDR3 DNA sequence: TGTGCCAGCAGTTACGGAGGGGGCATAAGCACAGATACGCAGTATTTT.

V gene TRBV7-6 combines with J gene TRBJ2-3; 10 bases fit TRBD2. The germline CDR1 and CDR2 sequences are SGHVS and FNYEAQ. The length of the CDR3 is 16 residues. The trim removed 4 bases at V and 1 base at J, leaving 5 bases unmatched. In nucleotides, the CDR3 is TGTGCCAGCAGCTCTCCTAGCGGGGGCCGCACAGATACGCAGTATTTT. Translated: CASSSPSGGRTDTQYF.

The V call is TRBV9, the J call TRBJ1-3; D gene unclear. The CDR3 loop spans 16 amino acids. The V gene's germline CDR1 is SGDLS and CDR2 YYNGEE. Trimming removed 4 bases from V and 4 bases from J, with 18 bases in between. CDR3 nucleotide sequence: TGTGCCAGCAGCCGGATTGTGACCTTGCCCGGAAACACCATATATTTT. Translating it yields CASSRIVTLPGNTIYF.

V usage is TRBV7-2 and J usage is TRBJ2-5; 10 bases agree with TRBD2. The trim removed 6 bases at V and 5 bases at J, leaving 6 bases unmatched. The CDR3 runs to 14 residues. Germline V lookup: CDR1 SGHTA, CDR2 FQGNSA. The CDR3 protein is CASRERGGMETQYF. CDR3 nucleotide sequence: TGTGCCAGCAGGGAGCGGGGGGGTATGGAGACCCAGTACTTC.

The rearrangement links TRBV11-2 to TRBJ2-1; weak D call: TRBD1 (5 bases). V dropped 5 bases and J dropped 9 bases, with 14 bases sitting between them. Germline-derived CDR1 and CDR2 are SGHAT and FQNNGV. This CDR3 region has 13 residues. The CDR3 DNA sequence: TGTGCCAGCAGCCTGAGAAGGGGTGGTGAGCAGTTCTTC. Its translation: CASSLRRGGEQFF.

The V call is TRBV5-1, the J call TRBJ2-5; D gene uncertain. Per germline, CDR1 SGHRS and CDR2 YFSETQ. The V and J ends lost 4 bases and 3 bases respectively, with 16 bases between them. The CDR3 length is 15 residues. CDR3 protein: CASSPRPGLKETQYF. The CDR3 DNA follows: TGCGCCAGCAGCCCAAGGCCCGGGCTCAAAGAGACCCAGTACTTC.

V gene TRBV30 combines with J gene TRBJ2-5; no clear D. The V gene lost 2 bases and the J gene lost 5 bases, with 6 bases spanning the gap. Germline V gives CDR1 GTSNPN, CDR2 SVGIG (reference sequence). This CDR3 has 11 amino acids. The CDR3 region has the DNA TGTGCCTGGAGTACTACCGAGACCCAGTACTTC. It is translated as CAWSTTETQYF.

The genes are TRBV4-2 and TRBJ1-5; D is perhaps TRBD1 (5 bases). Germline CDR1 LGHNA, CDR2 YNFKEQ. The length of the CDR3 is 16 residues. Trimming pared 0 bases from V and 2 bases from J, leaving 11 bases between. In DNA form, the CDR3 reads TGTGCCAGCAGCCAAGACGAGGGGATGGGCAATCAGCCCCAGCATTTT. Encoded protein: CASSQDEGMGNQPQHF.

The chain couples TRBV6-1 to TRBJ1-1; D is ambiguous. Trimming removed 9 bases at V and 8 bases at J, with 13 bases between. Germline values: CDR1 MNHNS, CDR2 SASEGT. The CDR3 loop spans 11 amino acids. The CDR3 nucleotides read TGTGCCAGGGGGAGGCAATCCGAAGCTTTCTTT. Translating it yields CARGRQSEAFF.

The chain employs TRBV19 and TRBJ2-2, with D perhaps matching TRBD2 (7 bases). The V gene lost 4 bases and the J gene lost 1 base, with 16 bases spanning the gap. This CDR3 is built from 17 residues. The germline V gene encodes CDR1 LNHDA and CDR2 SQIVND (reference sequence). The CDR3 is CASSSLIGGLNTGELFF. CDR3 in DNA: TGTGCCAGTAGTAGTCTTATCGGGGGGCTGAACACCGGGGAGCTGTTTTTT.

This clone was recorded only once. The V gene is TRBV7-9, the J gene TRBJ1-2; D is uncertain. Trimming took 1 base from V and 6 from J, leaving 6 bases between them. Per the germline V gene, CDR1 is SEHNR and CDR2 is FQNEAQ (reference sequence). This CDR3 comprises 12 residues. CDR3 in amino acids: CASSLGRDGYTF. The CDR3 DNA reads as TGTGCCAGCAGCTTAGGCCGGGATGGCTACACCTTC.

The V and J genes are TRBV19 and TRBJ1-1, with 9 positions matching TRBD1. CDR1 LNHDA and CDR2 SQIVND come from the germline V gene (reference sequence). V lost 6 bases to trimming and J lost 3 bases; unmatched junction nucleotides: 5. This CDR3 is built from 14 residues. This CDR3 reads CASSLGQGDTEAFF. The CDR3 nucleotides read TGTGCCAGTAGCCTGGGACAGGGCGACACTGAAGCTTTCTTT.

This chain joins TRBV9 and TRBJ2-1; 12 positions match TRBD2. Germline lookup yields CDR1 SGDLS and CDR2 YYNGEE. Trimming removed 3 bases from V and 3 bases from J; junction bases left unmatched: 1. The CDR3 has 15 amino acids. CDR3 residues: CASSGTSGDYNEQFF. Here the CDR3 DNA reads TGTGCCAGCAGCGGGACTAGCGGGGACTACAATGAGCAGTTCTTC.

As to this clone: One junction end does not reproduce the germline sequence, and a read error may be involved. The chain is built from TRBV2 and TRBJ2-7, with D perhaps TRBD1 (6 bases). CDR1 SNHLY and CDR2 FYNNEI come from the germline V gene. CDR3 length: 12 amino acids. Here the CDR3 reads CASREGGYEQYF. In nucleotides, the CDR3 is TGTGCCAGCAGGGAAGGGGGCTACGAGCAGTACTTC.

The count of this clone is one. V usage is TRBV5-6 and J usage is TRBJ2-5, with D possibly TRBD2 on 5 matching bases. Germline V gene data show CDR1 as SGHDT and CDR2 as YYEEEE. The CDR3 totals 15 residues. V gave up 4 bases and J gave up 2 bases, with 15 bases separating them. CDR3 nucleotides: TGTGCCAGCAGCCCGGAGGTCGCGGATCAAGAGACCCAGTACTTC. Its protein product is CASSPEVADQETQYF.

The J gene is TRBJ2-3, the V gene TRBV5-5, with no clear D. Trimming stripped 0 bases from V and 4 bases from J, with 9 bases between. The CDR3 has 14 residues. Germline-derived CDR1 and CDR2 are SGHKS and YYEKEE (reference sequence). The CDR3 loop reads CASSLVVFADTQYF. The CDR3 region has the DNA TGTGCCAGCAGCTTGGTAGTTTTTGCAGATACGCAGTATTTT.

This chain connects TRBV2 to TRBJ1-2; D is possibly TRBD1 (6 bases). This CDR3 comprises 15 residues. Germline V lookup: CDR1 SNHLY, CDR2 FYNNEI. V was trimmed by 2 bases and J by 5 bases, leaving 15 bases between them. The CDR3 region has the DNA TGTGCCAGCAGTGAAATGCAGGGGCCTAGGTATGGCTACACCTTC. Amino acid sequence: CASSEMQGPRYGYTF.

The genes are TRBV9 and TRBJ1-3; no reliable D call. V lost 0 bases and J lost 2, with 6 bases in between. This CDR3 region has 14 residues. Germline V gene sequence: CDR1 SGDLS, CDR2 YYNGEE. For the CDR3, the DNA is TGTGCCAGCAGCGTAGATTTTCCTGGAAACACCATATATTTT. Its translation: CASSVDFPGNTIYF. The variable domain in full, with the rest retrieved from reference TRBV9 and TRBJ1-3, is DSGVTQTPKHLITATGQRVTLRCSPRSGDLSVYWYQQSLDQGLQFLIQYYNGEERAKGNILERFSAQQFPDLHSELNLSSLELGDSALYFCASSVDFPGNTIYFGEGSWLTVV.

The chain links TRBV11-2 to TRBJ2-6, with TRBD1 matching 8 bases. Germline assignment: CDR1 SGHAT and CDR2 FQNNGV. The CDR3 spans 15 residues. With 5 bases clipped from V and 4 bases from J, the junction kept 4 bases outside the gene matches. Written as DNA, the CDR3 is TGTGCCAGCAGCGCCCAGGGGGCGGGGGCCAACGTCCTGACTTTC. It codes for CASSAQGAGANVLTF.

CDR3 sequence (DNA): TGTGCCAGTAGTATCAGGCCAGGGGAGACCCAGTACTTC. Protein product: CASSIRPGETQYF. The chain joins TRBV19 to TRBJ2-5; maybe TRBD1 (5 bases). The germline CDR1 and CDR2 sequences are LNHDA and SQIVND (reference sequence). The V end was cut by 3 bases, the J end by 5 bases, with 10 bases between. This CDR3 contains 13 residues.

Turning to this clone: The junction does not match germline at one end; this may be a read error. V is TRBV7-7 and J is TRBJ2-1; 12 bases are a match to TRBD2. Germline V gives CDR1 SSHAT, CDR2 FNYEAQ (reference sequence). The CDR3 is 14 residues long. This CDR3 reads CASSRGLAGDEQFF. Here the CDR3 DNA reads TGTGCTAGCAGCAGGGGACTAGCGGGCGATGAGCAGTTCTTC.